This TCR beta chain was captured by sequencing in a study of cytomegalovirus exposure and HLA in healthy donors. Only one count was recorded for this clone. Its specificity is unknown. Both 60 Vbeta primers and 13 Jbeta primers went into the PCR. The assay was immunoSEQ multiplex PCR, and TCRdb's table has in-frame clones only and misses some. The top ten clones hold roughly 2.5% of a sample with fewer than 200,000 clones, just over 70% of them seen once. General study results and limits: Common viral pathogens (according to a later analysis) appeared linked to several of the most significant clusters. As a later analysis showed, a missense DCLRE1C variant was linked to trimming of TCR beta V- and J-genes. Confirmation in vitro established that three CMV-associated chains were specific for CMV antigens.

The receptor's source is a human donor in good health. The sample taken for sequencing was PBMCs.

The CDR3 DNA is TGTGCCAGCACCCGGGACAGGGACGCTCCTGAAGCTTTCTTT. Amino acid sequence: CASTRDRDAPEAFF. The rearrangement joins TRBV6-1 to TRBJ1-1, with 9 bases matching TRBD1. The CDR3 contains 14 residues. The ends lost 7 bases at V and 6 bases at J; junction bases unmatched: 9. Germline V gene sequence: CDR1 MNHNS, CDR2 SASEGT.